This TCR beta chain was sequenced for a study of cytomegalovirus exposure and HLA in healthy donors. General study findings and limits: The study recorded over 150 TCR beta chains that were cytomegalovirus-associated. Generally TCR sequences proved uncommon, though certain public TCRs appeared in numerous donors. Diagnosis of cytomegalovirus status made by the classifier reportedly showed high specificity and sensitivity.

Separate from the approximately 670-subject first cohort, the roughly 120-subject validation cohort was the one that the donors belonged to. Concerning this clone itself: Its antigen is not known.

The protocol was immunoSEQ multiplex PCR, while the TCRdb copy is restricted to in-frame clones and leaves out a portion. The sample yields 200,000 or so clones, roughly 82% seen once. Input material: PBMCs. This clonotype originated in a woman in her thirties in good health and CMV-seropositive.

CDR3 in DNA: TGTGCCACCAGCAGCGGACTAGCGGAATCAGATACGCAGTATTTT. Translated, it gives CATSSGLAESDTQYF. The chain joins TRBV15 to TRBJ2-3; 10 nucleotides agree with TRBD2. Unmatched junction bases numbered 4, after V lost 3 bases and J lost 4 bases. This CDR3 is 15 amino acids long. In germline, CDR1 is LNHNV, CDR2 YYDKDF (reference sequence). The full variable domain, completed using reference TRBV15 and TRBJ2-3, is DAMVIQNPRYQVTQFGKPVTLSCSQTLNHNVMYWYQQKSSQAPKLLFHYYDKDFNNEADTPDNFQSRRPNTSFCFLDIRSPGLGDTAMYLCATSSGLAESDTQYFGPGTRLTVL.